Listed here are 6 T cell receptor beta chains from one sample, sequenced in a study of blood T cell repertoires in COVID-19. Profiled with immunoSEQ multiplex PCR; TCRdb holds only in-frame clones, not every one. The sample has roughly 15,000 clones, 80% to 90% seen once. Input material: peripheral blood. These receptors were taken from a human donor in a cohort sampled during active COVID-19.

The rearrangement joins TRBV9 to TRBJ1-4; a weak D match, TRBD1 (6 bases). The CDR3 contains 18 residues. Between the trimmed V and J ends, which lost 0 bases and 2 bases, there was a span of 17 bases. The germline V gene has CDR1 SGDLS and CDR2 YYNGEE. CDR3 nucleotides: TGTGCCAGCAGCGTAGCAGGGGAGGGGAGTGCGACTAATGAAAAACTGTTTTTT. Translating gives CASSVAGEGSATNEKLFF.

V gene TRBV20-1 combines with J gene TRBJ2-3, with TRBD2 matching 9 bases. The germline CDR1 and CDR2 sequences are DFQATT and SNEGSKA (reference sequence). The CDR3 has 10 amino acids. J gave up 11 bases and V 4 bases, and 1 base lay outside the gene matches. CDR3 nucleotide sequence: TGCAGTGCTATGACTAGCGGGCAGTATTTT. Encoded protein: CSAMTSGQYF.

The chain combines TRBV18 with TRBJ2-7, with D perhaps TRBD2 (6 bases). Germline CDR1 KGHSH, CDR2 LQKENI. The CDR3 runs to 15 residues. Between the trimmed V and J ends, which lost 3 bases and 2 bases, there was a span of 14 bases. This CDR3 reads CASSPGAGLPYEQYF. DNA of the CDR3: TGTGCCAGCTCACCCGGGGCGGGGCTCCCCTACGAGCAGTACTTC.

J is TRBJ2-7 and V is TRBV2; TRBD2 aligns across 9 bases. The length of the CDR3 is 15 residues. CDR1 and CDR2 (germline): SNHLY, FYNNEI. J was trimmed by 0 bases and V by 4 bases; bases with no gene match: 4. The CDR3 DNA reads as TGTGCCAGCAGTGTGGTAGCGGGGGCCTCCTACGAGCAGTACTTC. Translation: CASSVVAGASYEQYF.

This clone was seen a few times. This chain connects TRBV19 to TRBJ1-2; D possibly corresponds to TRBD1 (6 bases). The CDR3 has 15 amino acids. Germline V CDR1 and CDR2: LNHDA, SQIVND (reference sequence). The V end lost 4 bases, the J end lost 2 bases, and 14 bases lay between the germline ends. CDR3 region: CASSSETGGNYGYTF. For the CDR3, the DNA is TGTGCCAGTAGTAGTGAGACAGGAGGAAACTATGGCTACACCTTC.

CDR3 sequence (DNA): TGCAGCGGTGGAGGGGCTTACGAGCAGTACTTC. It translates to CSGGGAYEQYF. The chain uses TRBV29-1 and TRBJ2-7; possibly TRBD2 for D (6 bases). There are 11 residues in the CDR3. Germline assignment: CDR1 SQVTM and CDR2 ANQGSEA. V lost 7 bases and J lost 4, with 11 bases in between.